A selection of T cell receptor beta chains follows, all from one sample in a study of cytomegalovirus exposure and HLA in healthy donors. Only in-frame clones appear in the TCRdb table, and some are missing; sequencing was by immunoSEQ multiplex PCR. Among 95,000 to 110,000 clones, roughly 78% were seen once, and the ten largest hold under 2%. Sequences were obtained from PBMCs. Receptors originate from a woman aged 40 to 50 in good health and CMV-seronegative. CDR3s include the opening cysteine and the closing phenylalanine or tryptophan. Each record gives: J gene, D gene, clone size, V gene, CDR3 protein, CDR3 DNA. D genes are given only for firm matches. Expanded clones get a size class; other rows say once, few or many, or leave the size out.

>TRBJ2-7|NA|NA|TRBV11-2
CASRSGAYEQYF
TGTGCCAGCAGATCAGGCGCCTACGAGCAGTACTTC
>TRBJ2-4|TRBD2|NA|TRBV5-4
CASSLGWGGKNIQYF
TGTGCCAGCAGCTTGGGGTGGGGGGGCAAAAACATTCAGTACTTC
>TRBJ1-2|TRBD1|NA|TRBV5-4
CASRTGGIGYGYTF
TGTGCCAGCAGGACAGGGGGGATAGGATATGGCTACACCTTC
>TRBJ2-7|TRBD1|NA|TRBV19
CASSDPGTGSYEQYF
TGTGCCAGTAGTGACCCCGGGACAGGGTCCTACGAGCAGTACTTC
>TRBJ2-3|TRBD2|NA|TRBV5-1
CASSLEAGGPTDTQYF
TGCGCCAGCAGCTTGGAAGCGGGAGGGCCCACAGATACGCAGTATTTT
>TRBJ2-6|NA|NA|TRBV5-1
CASRAQGSGANVLTF
TGCGCCAGCAGGGCTCAGGGGTCTGGGGCCAACGTCCTGACTTTC
>TRBJ2-7|TRBD1|NA|TRBV19
CASKGQLNEQYF
TGTGCCAGTAAGGGACAGCTGAACGAGCAGTACTTC
>TRBJ1-6|NA|few|TRBV6-1
CASSEILQGPLHF
TGTGCCAGCAGTGAAATTCTTCAGGGGCCCCTCCACTTT
>TRBJ1-5|TRBD1|NA|TRBV6-5
CASRRTGPSNQPQHF
TGTGCCAGCAGACGGACAGGCCCGAGCAATCAGCCCCAGCATTTT
>TRBJ2-7|NA|NA|TRBV4-2
CASSQAGALSYEQYF
TGTGCCAGCAGCCAAGCAGGGGCCCTCTCCTACGAGCAGTACTTC
>TRBJ1-3|NA|NA|TRBV18
CASSPEESGNTIYF
TGTGCCAGCTCACCGGAGGAATCTGGAAACACCATATATTTT
>TRBJ1-1|TRBD1|NA|TRBV6-1
CASSQGAGWNTEAFF
TGTGCCAGCAGCCAGGGGGCCGGGTGGAACACTGAAGCTTTCTTT
>TRBJ2-1|TRBD2|once|TRBV7-2
CASSLEASGRLAFF
TGTGCCAGCAGCTTAGAAGCTAGCGGGAGGTTAGCGTTCTTC
>TRBJ1-2|NA|NA|TRBV4-3
CASSQDRSGDYGYTF
TGCGCCAGCAGCCAAGATAGGTCAGGGGACTATGGCTACACCTTC
>TRBJ2-7|NA|NA|TRBV9
CASSVADGSYEQYF
TGTGCCAGCAGCGTAGCGGACGGGAGCTACGAGCAGTACTTC
>TRBJ1-4|NA|NA|TRBV10-3
CAVKRTEARNEKLFF
TGTGCCGTCAAACGAACAGAAGCCAGAAATGAAAAACTGTTTTTT
>TRBJ2-1|NA|NA|TRBV27
CASSLSANEQFF
TGTGCCAGCAGTTTATCGGCCAATGAGCAGTTCTTC
>TRBJ1-1|TRBD1|NA|TRBV28
CASSTGGQVNEAFF
TGTGCCAGCAGTACAGGGGGCCAAGTGAATGAAGCTTTCTTT
>TRBJ2-1|TRBD1|few|TRBV7-2
CASSSRGGHNEQFF
TGTGCCAGCAGCTCACGAGGGGGCCACAATGAGCAGTTCTTC
>TRBJ2-1|TRBD2|NA|TRBV18
CASSPRTSLAGGNYNEQFF
TGTGCCAGCTCACCACGGACCAGCCTAGCGGGAGGGAACTACAATGAGCAGTTCTTC
>TRBJ1-2|NA|NA|TRBV7-9
CASSLRQYGYTF
TGTGCCAGCAGCCTACGACAGTATGGCTACACCTTC
>TRBJ1-2|TRBD1|few|TRBV5-1
CASSPGTGYGYTF
TGCGCCAGCAGCCCAGGGACAGGCTATGGCTACACCTTC
>TRBJ2-3|TRBD2|NA|TRBV5-4
CASRVWGGVGGTDTQYF
TGTGCCAGCAGAGTTTGGGGGGGAGTGGGTGGCACAGATACGCAGTATTTT
>TRBJ2-3|TRBD2|NA|TRBV27
CASSLLLAGVTDTQYF
TGTGCCAGCAGTTTATTACTAGCGGGGGTAACAGATACGCAGTATTTT
>TRBJ2-7|TRBD2|once|TRBV10-1
CASSENRRAGDLHEQYF
TGCGCCAGCAGTGAAAACCGCAGAGCGGGAGATCTCCACGAGCAGTACTTC
>TRBJ1-2|NA|NA|TRBV14
CASSQDFPYGYTF
TGTGCCAGCAGCCAAGATTTCCCGTATGGCTACACCTTC
>TRBJ1-4|NA|NA|TRBV7-9
CASSRQANEKLFF
TGTGCCAGCAGCAGGCAGGCTAATGAAAAACTGTTTTTT
>TRBJ2-4|NA|NA|TRBV28
CASSDGQPIIAKNIQYF
TGTGCCAGCAGTGATGGACAGCCGATCATAGCCAAAAACATTCAGTACTTC
>TRBJ2-1|TRBD2|NA|TRBV6-1
CASSSPSGDYNEQFF
TGTGCCAGCAGTTCGCCTAGCGGGGACTACAATGAGCAGTTCTTC
>TRBJ2-3|TRBD2|NA|TRBV7-6
CASSSPLAGAIDTQYF
TGTGCCAGCAGCTCTCCCTTAGCGGGAGCGATAGATACGCAGTATTTT